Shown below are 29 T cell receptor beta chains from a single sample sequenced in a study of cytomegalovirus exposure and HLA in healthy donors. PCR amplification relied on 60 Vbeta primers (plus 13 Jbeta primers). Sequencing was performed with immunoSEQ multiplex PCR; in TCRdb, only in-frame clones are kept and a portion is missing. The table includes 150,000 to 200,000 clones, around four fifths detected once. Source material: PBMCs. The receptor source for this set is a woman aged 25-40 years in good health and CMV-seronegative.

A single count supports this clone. CDR3 region: CASSLAIFTASGEKLFF. CDR3 in DNA: TGTGCCAGCAGCTTAGCGATTTTCACGGCTAGCGGTGAAAAACTGTTTTTT. The chain recombines TRBV7-6 with TRBJ1-4; D unclear. The V and J ends lost 0 bases and 7 bases respectively, with 18 bases between them. Germline CDR1 is SGHVS and CDR2 is FNYEAQ. CDR3 length equals 17 residues. Filled out from reference TRBV7-6 and TRBJ1-4, the complete variable domain reads GAGVSQSPRYKVTKRGQDVALRCDPISGHVSLYWYRQALGQGPEFLTYFNYEAQQDKSGLPNDRFSAERPEGSISTLTIQRTEQRDSAMYRCASSLAIFTASGEKLFFGSGTQLSVL.

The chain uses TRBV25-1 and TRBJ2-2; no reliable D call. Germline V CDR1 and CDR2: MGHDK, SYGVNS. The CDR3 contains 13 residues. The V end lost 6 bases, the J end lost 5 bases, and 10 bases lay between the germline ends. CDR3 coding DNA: TGTGCCAGCAGGGCAGGATGGACCGGGGAGCTGTTTTTT. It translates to CASRAGWTGELFF.

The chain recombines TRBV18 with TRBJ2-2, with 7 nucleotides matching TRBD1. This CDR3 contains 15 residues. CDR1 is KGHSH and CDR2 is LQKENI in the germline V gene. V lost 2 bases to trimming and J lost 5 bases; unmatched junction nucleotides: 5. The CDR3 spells CASSPRAGGTGELFF. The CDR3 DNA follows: TGTGCCAGCTCACCAAGGGCAGGGGGAACCGGGGAGCTGTTTTTT.

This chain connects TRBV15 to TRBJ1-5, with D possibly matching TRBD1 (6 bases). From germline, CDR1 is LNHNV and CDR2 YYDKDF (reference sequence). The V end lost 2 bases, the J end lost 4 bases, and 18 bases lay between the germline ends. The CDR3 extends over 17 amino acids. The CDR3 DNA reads TGTGCCACCAGCAGATATTCGGTACCAACAGGGAATCAGCCCCAGCATTTT. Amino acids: CATSRYSVPTGNQPQHF.

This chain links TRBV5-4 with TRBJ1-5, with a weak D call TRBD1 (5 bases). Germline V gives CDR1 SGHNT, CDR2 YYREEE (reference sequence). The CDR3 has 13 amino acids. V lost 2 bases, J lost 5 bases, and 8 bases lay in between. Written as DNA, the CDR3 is TGTGCCAGCAGCTTTGGGGGGTATCAGCCCCAGCATTTT. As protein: CASSFGGYQPQHF. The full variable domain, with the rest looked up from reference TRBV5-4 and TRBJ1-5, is ETGVTQSPTHLIKTRGQQVTLRCSSQSGHNTVSWYQQALGQGPQFIFQYYREEENGRGNFPPRFSGLQFPNYSSELNVNALELDDSALYLCASSFGGYQPQHFGDGTRLSIL.

This CDR3 is CSVTGLANTDTQYF. CDR3 nucleotide sequence: TGCAGCGTCACCGGACTAGCGAACACAGATACGCAGTATTTT. The chain joins TRBV29-1 to TRBJ2-3; 9 bases match TRBD2. The V segment lost 6 bases and the J segment 2 bases; nucleotides outside the gene matches: 6. The CDR3 consists of 14 residues. CDR1 and CDR2 (germline): SQVTM, ANQGSEA.

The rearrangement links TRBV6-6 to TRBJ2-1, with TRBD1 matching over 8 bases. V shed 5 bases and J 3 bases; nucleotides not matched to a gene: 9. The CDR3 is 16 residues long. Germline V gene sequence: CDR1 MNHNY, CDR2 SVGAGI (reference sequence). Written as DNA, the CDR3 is TGTGCCAGCAGTACTCGCCAGGGGGCGATCTACAATGAGCAGTTCTTC. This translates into CASSTRQGAIYNEQFF.

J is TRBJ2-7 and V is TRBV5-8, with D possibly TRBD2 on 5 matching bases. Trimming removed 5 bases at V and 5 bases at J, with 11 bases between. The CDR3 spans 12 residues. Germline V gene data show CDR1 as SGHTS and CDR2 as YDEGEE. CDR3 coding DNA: TGTGCCAGCAGGAGGGTCATGGACGAGCAGTACTTC. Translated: CASRRVMDEQYF.

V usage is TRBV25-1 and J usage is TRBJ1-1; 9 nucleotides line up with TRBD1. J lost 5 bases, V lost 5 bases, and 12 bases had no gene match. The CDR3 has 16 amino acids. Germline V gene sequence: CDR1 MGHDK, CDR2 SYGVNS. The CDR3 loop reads CASSKSPGQGLTEAFF. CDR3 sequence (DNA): TGTGCCAGCAGTAAGTCACCGGGACAGGGACTGACTGAAGCTTTCTTT.

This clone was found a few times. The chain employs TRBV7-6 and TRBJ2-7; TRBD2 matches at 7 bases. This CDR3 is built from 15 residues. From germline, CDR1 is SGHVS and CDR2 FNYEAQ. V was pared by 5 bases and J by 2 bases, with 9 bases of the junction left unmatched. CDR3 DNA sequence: TGTGCCAGCAGCCTTACTAGCGATTCTGCCTACGAGCAGTACTTC. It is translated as CASSLTSDSAYEQYF.

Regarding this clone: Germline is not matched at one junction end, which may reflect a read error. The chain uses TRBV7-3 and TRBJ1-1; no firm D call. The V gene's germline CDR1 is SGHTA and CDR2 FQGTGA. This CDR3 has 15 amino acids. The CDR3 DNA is TGTGCCAGCACCTTAGGGCAGATTGGGAACACTGAAGCTTTCTTT. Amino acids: CASTLGQIGNTEAFF.

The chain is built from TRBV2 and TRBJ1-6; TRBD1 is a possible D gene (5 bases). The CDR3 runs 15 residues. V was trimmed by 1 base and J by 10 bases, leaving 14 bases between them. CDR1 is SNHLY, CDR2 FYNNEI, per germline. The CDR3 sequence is CASSEVAGKGSPLHF. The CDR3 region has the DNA TGTGCCAGCAGTGAAGTTGCAGGGAAGGGGTCACCCCTCCACTTT.

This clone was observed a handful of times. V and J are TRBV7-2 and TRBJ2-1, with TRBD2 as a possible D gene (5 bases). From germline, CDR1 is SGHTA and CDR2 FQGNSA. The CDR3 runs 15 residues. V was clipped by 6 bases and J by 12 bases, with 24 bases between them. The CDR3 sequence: CASSLRRDFYTSQFF. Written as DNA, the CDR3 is TGTGCCAGCAGTCTACGACGGGATTTTTATACTTCGCAGTTCTTC.

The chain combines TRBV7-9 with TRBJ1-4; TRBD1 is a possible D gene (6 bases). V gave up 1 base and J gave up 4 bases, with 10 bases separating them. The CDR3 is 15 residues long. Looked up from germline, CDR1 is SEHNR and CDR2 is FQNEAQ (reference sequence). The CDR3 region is CASSLGGQNNEKLFF. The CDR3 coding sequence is TGTGCCAGCAGCTTAGGAGGACAGAATAATGAAAAACTGTTTTTT.

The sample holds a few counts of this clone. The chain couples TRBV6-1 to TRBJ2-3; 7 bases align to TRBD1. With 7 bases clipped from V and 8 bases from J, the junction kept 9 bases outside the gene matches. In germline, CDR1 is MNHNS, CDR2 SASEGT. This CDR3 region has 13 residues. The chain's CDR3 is CASTETGVRTQYF. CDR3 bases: TGTGCCAGCACCGAAACAGGGGTGCGTACGCAGTATTTT.

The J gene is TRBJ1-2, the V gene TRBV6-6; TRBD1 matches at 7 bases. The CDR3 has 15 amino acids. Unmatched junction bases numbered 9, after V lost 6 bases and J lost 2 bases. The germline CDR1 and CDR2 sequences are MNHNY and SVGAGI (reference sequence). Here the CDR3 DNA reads TGTGCCAGCAGCCGGACAGGACTTGGCAACTATGGCTACACCTTC. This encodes CASSRTGLGNYGYTF.

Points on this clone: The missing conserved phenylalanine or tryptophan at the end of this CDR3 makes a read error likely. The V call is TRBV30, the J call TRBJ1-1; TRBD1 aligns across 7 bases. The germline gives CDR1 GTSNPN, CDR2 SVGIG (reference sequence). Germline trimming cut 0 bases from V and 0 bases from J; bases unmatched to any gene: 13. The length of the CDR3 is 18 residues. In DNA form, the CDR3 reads TGTGCCTGGAGTGTCCCTACCCCGACAGGGCGAATGAACACTGAAGCTTTCGTT. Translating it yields CAWSVPTPTGRMNTEAFV.

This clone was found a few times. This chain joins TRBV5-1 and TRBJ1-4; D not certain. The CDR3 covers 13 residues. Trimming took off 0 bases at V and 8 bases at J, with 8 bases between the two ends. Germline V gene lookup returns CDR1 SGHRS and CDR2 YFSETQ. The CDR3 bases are TGCGCCAGCAGCTTGGTCTTGAGAGAAAAACTGTTTTTT. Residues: CASSLVLREKLFF. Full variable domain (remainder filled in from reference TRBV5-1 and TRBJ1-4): KAGVTQTPRYLIKTRGQQVTLSCSPISGHRSVSWYQQTPGQGLQFLFEYFSETQRNKGNFPGRFSGRQFSNSRSEMNVSTLELGDSALYLCASSLVLREKLFFGSGTQLSVL.

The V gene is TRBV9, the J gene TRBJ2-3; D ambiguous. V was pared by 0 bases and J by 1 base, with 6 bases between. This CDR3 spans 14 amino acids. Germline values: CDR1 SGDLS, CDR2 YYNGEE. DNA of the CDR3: TGTGCCAGCAGCGTAGGGCCCCGCACAGATACGCAGTATTTT. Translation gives CASSVGPRTDTQYF.

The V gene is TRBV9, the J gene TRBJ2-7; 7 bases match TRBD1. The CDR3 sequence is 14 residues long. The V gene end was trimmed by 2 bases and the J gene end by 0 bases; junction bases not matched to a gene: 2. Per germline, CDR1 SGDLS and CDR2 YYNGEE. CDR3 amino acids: CASSVGDSSYEQYF. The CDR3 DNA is TGTGCCAGCAGCGTGGGGGACAGCTCCTACGAGCAGTACTTC.

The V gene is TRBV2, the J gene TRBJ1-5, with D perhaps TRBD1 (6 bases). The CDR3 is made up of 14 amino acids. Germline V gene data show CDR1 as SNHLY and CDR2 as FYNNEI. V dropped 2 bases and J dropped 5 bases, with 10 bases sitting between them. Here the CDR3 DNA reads TGTGCCAGCAGTGAACGGGGGGCCTATCAGCCCCAGCATTTT. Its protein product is CASSERGAYQPQHF.

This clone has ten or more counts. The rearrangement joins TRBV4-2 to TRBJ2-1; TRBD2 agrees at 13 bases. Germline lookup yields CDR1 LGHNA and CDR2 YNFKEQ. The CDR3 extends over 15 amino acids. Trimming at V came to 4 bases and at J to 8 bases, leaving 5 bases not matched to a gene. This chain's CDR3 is CASSPGTSGVDEQFF. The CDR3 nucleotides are TGTGCCAGCAGCCCGGGGACTAGCGGGGTTGATGAGCAGTTCTTC.

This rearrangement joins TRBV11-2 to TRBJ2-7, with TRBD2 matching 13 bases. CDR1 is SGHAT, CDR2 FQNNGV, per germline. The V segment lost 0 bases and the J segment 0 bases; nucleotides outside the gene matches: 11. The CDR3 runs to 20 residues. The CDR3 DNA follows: TGTGCCAGCAGCTTAGACCAAACTAGCGGGGGGGCCAAGAGCTCCTACGAGCAGTACTTC. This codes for CASSLDQTSGGAKSSYEQYF. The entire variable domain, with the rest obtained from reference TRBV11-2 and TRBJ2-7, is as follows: EAGVAQSPRYKIIEKRQSVAFWCNPISGHATLYWYQQILGQGPKLLIQFQNNGVVDDSQLPKDRFSAERLKGVDSTLKIQPAKLEDSAVYLCASSLDQTSGGAKSSYEQYFGPGTRLTVT.

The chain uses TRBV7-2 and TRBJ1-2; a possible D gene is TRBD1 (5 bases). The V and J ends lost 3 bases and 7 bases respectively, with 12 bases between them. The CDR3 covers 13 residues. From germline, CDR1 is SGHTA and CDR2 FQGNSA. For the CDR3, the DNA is TGTGCCAGCAGCTTTCGGCAGGGTTCTGGCTACACCTTC. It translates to CASSFRQGSGYTF.

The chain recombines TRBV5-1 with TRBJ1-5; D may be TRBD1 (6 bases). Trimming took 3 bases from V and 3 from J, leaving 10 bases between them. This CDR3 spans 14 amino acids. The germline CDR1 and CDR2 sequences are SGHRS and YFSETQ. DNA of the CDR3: TGCGCCAGCAGCTCTGGACAGCTCAATCAGCCCCAGCATTTT. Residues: CASSSGQLNQPQHF.

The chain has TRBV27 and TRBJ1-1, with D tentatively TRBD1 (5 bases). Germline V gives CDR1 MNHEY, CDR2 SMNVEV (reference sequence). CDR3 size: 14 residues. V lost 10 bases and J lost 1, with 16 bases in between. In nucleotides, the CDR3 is TGTGCCACCATGGGGTGGGGCAGGAACACTGAAGCTTTCTTT. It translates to CATMGWGRNTEAFF.

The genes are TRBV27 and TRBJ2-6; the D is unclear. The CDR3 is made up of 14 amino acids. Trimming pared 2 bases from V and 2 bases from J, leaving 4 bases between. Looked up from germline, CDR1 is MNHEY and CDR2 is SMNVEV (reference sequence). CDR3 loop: CASSLTTGANVLTF. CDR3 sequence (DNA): TGTGCCAGCAGTTTAACTACTGGGGCCAACGTCCTGACTTTC.

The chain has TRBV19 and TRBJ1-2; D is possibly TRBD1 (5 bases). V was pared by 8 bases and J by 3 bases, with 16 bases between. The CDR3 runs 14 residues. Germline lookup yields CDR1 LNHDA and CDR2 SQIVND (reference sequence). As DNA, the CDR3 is TGTGCCAGTGTCGGGGGGACCCTGTACTATGGCTACACCTTC. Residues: CASVGGTLYYGYTF.

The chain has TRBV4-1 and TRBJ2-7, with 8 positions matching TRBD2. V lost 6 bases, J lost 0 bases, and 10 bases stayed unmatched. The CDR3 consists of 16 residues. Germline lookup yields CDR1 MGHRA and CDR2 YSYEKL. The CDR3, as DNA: TGCGCCAGCAGAAGGGTAGCGGGGATACTCTCCTACGAGCAGTACTTC. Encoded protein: CASRRVAGILSYEQYF.